This T cell receptor beta chain originates from a study of Ad26.COV2.S vaccination and SARS-CoV-2 variants. As to treatment: some 20 received Ad26.COV2.S at low or high dose, single or two shots; 5 received placebo; per-sample allocation not given. Day 63 following the first vaccine or placebo injection was when the samples were taken. Boston provided a donor who was an adult aged 18-55 years. About this clone: What it binds is unknown.

Generated by immunoSEQ multiplex PCR, the TCRdb table keeps only in-frame clones and is missing some. The data show around 380,000 clones, more than 85% seen once. Findings and caveats of the study: Placebo recipients showed lower spike-specific TCR breadth than vaccinees.

This receptor was identified in a person between 18 and 65 years old who received the Ad26.COV2.S COVID-19 vaccine or a placebo. Source: peripheral blood, taken in a trial of Ad26.COV2.S vaccine versus placebo.

CDR3 in amino acids: CASSAYRARTQYF. DNA of the CDR3: TGTGCCAGCAGTGCCTACAGGGCGCGGACGCAGTATTTT. The genes are TRBV6-2 or TRBV6-3 and TRBJ2-3; TRBD1 might be the D (6 bases). CDR1 and CDR2 (germline): MNHEY, SVGEGT. Trimming pared 5 bases from V and 9 bases from J, leaving 15 bases between. The CDR3 consists of 13 residues.